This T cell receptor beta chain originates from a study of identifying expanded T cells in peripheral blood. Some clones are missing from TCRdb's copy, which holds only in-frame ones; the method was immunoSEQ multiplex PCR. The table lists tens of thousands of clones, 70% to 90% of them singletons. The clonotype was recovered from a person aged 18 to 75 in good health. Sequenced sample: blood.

CDR3 sequence (DNA): TGTGCCAGCAGTTTATCAGCAGGGAGAGGCTATGGCTACACCTTC. Protein: CASSLSAGRGYGYTF. The chain joins TRBV27 to TRBJ1-2, with D perhaps matching TRBD1 (5 bases). The ends were cut back, 0 bases at V and 4 bases at J, with 12 bases in the middle. CDR3 length: 15 residues. CDR1 and CDR2 from the germline V gene are MNHEY and SMNVEV (reference sequence).